The clone carrying this T cell receptor beta chain was seen a handful of times. Its antigen is unknown. Replicate sorted-subset PCRs were loaded with roughly 200 ng DNA, about 28,000 T cell genomes. Sequenced by immunoSEQ multiplex PCR; TCRdb stores in-frame clones only, minus some. The sample holds about 2.3 million clones; approximately 95% are singletons and the top ten take about 0.39%. Germline V gene lookup returns CDR1 LNHDA and CDR2 SQIVND (reference sequence). Deletions cut 5 bases from V and 4 bases from J, with 11 bases between. There are 13 residues in the CDR3. The source of the sample is a study of shared clonotypes between healthy human individuals. The study's findings and limits: It was anticipated that sequencing depth would influence how many clonotypes donors shared.

The specimen was naive CD4+ T cells from PBMCs. The subset denotes: CD45RA+ positively selected. The rearrangement joins TRBV19 to TRBJ1-1; no definite D call. This receptor was taken from a man aged 18 to 30 in good health. Some clones in this sample may be carry-over from other donors' samples. CDR3 in DNA: TGTGCCAGTAGTTCCAAGTGGGGCACTGAAGCTTTCTTT. It codes for CASSSKWGTEAFF.